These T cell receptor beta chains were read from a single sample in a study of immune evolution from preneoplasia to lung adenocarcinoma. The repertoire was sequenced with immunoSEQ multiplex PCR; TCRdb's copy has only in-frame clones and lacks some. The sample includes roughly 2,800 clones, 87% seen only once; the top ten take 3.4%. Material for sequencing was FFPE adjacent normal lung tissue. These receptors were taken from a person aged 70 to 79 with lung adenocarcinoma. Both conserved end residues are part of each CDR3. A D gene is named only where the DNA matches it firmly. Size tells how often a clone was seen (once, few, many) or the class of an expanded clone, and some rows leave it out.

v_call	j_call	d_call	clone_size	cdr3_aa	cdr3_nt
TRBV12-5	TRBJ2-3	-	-	CASGLYTDTQYF	TGTGCTAGTGGTTTGTACACAGATACGCAGTATTTT
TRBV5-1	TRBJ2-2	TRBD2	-	CASSPTGTRWDGELFF	TGCGCCAGCAGCCCAACCGGGACTAGATGGGACGGGGAGCTGTTTTTT
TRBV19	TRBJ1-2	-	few	CASRAVHYGYTF	TGTGCCAGTAGGGCGGTACACTATGGCTACACCTTC
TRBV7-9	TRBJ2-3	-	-	CASSFKDPFSTDTQYF	TGTGCCAGCAGCTTCAAGGACCCCTTTAGCACAGATACGCAGTATTTT
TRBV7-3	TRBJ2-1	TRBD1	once	CASSLVQGAYNEQFF	TGTGCCAGCAGCTTAGTCCAGGGGGCGTACAATGAGCAGTTCTTC
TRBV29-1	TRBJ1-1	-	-	CSDGGPGIEAFF	TGCAGCGATGGGGGACCCGGGATTGAAGCTTTCTTT
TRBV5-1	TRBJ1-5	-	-	CASSDNPDQPQHF	TGCGCCAGCAGCGATAACCCGGATCAGCCCCAGCATTTT
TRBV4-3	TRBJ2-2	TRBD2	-	CASSQEVSGAFTTGELFF	TGCGCCAGCAGCCAAGAGGTTAGCGGGGCATTCACCACCGGGGAGCTGTTTTTT
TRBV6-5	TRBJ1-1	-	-	CASSWQGGVTEAFF	TGTGCCAGCAGTTGGCAGGGAGGTGTCACTGAAGCTTTCTTT
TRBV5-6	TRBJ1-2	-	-	CASSGSGPNYGYTF	TGTGCCAGCAGCGGATCAGGTCCTAACTATGGCTACACCTTC
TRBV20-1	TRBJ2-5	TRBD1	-	CSTGQGETQYF	TGCAGTACCGGACAGGGAGAGACCCAGTACTTC
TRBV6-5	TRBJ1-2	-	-	CASLGNYGYTF	TGTGCCAGCCTAGGCAACTATGGCTACACCTTC
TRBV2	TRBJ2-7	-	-	CASSQGRVYEQYF	TGTGCCAGCAGTCAGGGGCGCGTATACGAGCAGTACTTC
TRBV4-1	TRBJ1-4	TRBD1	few	CASSPILDRGPNEKLFF	TGCGCCAGCAGCCCGATCCTTGACAGGGGGCCTAATGAAAAACTGTTTTTT
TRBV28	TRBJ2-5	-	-	CASSLFGNQETQYF	TGTGCCAGCAGTTTATTCGGGAATCAAGAGACCCAGTACTTC
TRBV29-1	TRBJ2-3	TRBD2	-	CSVVSSGSSSHTQYF	TGCAGCGTTGTTTCTAGCGGGAGCTCGTCACATACGCAGTATTTT
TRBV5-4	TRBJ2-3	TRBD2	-	CASSSTSKRTDTQYF	TGTGCCAGCAGCTCGACTAGCAAGCGCACAGATACGCAGTATTTT
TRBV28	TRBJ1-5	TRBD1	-	CASSLGKGAGNQPQHF	TGTGCCAGCAGTTTAGGGAAGGGGGCGGGGAATCAGCCCCAGCATTTT
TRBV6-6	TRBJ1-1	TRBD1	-	CASSRQGPNTEAFF	TGTGCCAGCAGTAGACAGGGGCCGAACACTGAAGCTTTCTTT
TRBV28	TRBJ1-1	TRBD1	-	CASSSNRGSLTEAFF	TGTGCCAGCAGTTCGAACAGGGGGTCGCTCACTGAAGCTTTCTTT
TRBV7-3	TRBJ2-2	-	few	CASSVPNTGELFF	TGTGCCAGCAGCGTCCCGAACACCGGGGAGCTGTTTTTT
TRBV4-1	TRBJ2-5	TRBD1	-	CASSLLDRGEETQYF	TGCGCCAGCAGCCTTCTCGACAGGGGCGAAGAGACCCAGTACTTC
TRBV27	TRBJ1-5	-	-	CASSPSIQGTQHF	TGTGCCAGCAGTCCCTCCATTCAGGGGACCCAGCATTTT
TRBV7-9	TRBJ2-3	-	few	CASSLSTGQTTDTQYF	TGTGCCAGCAGCTTATCCACGGGACAAACCACAGATACGCAGTATTTT
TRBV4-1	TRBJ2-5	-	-	CASSEAGRETQYF	TGCGCCAGCAGTGAGGCCGGCCGAGAGACCCAGTACTTC